This TCR beta chain was captured in a study of cytomegalovirus exposure and HLA in healthy donors (dated 2017 in TCRdb). Notes on the research overall: A later analysis indicated that the roughly 130 validation repertoires were generated on the platform also employed for the 666 repertoires of the first cohort. The study aimed to test whether cataloging public T cell receptors could reveal signatures of past pathogen exposure. A separate validation cohort of 100 to 150 different subjects was used in addition to the roughly 720-subject first cohort. High-throughput TCR immunosequencing, statistical association of individual TCRs with disease status, and machine learning were combined to predict cytomegalovirus infection status.

The donors were included in the validation cohort of around 120 subjects, a group kept apart from the roughly 680-subject first cohort. Receptors were amplified or captured by the immunoSEQ multiplex PCR assay. The paper's data handling went like this. A statistical classification framework was developed to diagnose cytomegalovirus status using the catalog of TCR beta chain sequences. TCRdb took this table from immuneACCESS and kept in-frame rearrangements with V and J called. Such tables lack part of the clones; where checked against another copy, unresolved V genes explain under half of the gap, and the rest is unexplained. V, J and clone size derive from that table, while D and trimming were established from the DNA sequence. For this sample there are hundreds of thousands of clones; around 86% appear just once. The top ten constitute over 0.75% of the sample. As concerns this clone: The clone's antigen remains unknown. Per-nucleotide qualities are absent, and no much larger clonotype sits a single base away.

The CDR3, from cysteine to phenylalanine, totals 15 residues. The DNA shown is the 45-base CDR3, in frame from base 1. The germline V end is reduced by 6 bases and the J end by 3 bases; junction bases left unmatched: 3. From the germline V gene (reference sequence), CDR1 is MNHEY and CDR2 is SMNVEV. What the authors observed across the whole study: A total of fewer than 200 TCR beta chains were listed by the study as associated with cytomegalovirus. The classifier was reported to diagnose cytomegalovirus status with high specificity and sensitivity in both the original and validation cohorts. While some public TCRs were present in many individuals, most TCR sequences turned up only very rarely across donors. A later analysis lacked HLA typing for the validation cohort, so it scored co-occurrence in that cohort across all 120 repertoires. Subsequent analysis determined that TCRs grouped into clusters in the first cohort also showed a tendency toward co-occurrence across the 120 or so validation repertoires, and about 94% of cluster scores exceeded 0. The authors suggested that the approach could potentially be extended to other disease states and immunological phenotypes. In vitro tests confirmed that three of the cytomegalovirus-associated TCR beta chains recognize cytomegalovirus antigens.

The TCR comes from a woman aged 18 to 35 in good health and CMV-seronegative. The chain uses TRBV27 and TRBJ2-2, with 11 junctional bases fitting TRBD2. The specimen sequenced was PBMCs. CDR3 protein: CASRILAGDTGELFF. The DNA is TGTGCCAGCAGAATACTAGCGGGAGACACCGGGGAGCTGTTTTTT.